This T cell receptor (beta chain) was recovered during a study of response to subunit inactivated influenza vaccine. TCRdb reprocessed the RT-PCR reads with MiXCR, giving one entry per CDR3 protein. Of almost 600,000 distinct CDR3 sequences in the sample, 14% were seen once. The germline V and J ends were trimmed by 0 bases and 3 bases, with 9 bases remaining between them. CDR1 and CDR2 (germline): SQVTM, ANQGSEA. This CDR3 region has 14 residues. This clonotype appeared many times. This receptor was obtained from a man in his fifties who received an inactivated influenza vaccine. Sequencing used PBMCs from blood, obtained 11 to 12 days after vaccination. J is TRBJ2-1 and V is TRBV29-1; D remains ambiguous. CDR3 sequence (DNA): TGCAGCGTTGAAGAGGCGAGACACTACAATGAGCAGTTCTTC. It specifies CSVEEARHYNEQFF.